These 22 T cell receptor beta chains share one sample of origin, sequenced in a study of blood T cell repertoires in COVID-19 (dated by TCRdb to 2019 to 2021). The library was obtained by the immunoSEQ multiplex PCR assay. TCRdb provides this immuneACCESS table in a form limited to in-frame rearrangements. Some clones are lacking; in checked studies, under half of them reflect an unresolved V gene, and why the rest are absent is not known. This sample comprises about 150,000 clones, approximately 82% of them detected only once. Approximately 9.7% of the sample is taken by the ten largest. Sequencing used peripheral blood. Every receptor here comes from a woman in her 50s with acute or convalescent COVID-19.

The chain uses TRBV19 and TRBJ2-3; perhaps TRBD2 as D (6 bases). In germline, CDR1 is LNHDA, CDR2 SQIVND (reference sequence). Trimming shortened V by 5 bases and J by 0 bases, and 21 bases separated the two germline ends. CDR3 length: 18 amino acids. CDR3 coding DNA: TGTGCCAGTAGTGGCCGTCCCTTCGGGGGACCTAGCACAGATACGCAGTATTTT. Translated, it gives CASSGRPFGGPSTDTQYF.

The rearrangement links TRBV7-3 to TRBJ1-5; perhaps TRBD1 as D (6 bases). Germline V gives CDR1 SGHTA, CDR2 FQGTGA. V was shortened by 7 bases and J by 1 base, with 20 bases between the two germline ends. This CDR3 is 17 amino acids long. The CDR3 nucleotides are TGTGCCAGCACCTACCGGGGGGGCTCGGTAAGCAATCAGCCCCAGCATTTT. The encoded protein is CASTYRGGSVSNQPQHF.

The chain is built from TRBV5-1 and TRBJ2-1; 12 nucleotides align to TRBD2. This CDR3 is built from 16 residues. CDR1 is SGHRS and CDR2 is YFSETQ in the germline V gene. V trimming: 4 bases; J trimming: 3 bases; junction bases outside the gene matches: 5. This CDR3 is CASSPRLAGDYNEQFF. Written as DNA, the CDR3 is TGCGCCAGCAGCCCCAGACTAGCGGGGGACTACAATGAGCAGTTCTTC.

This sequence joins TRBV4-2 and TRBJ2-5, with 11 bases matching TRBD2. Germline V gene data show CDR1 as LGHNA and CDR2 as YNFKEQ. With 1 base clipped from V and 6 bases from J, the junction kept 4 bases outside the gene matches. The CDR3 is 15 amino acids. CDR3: CASSQGLAGGKTQYF. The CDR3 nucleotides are TGTGCCAGCAGCCAAGGGCTAGCGGGAGGCAAGACCCAGTACTTC.

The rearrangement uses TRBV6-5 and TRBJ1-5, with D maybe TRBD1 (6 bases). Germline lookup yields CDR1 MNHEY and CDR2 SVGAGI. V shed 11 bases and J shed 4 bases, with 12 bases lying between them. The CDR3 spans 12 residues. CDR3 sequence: CAGGQNNQPQHF. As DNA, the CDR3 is TGTGCCGGTGGACAGAATAATCAGCCCCAGCATTTT.

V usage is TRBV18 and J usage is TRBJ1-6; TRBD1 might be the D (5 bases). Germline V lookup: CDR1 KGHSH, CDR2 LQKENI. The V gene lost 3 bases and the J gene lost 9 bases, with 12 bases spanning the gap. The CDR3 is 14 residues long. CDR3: CASSPSTTVSPLHF. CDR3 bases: TGTGCCAGCTCACCCTCCACGACAGTTTCACCCCTCCACTTT.

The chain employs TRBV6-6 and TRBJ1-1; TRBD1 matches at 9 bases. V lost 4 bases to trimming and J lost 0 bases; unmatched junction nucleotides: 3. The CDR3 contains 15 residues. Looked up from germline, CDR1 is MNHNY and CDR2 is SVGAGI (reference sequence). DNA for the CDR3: TGTGCCAGCAGTTTCCGGGACAGGGTGAACACTGAAGCTTTCTTT. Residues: CASSFRDRVNTEAFF.

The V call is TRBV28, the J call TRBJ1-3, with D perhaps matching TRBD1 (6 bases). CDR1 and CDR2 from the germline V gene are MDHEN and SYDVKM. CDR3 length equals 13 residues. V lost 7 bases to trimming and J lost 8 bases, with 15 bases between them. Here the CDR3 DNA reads TGTGCCAGCAAGCTCACCAGGGGCGACACCATATATTTT. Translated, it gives CASKLTRGDTIYF.

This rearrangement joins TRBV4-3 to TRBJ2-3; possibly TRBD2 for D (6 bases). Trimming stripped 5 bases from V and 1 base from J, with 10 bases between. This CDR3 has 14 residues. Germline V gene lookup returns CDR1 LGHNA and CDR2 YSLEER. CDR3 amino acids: CASSGGLGTDTQYF. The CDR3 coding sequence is TGCGCCAGCAGCGGGGGACTCGGCACAGATACGCAGTATTTT.

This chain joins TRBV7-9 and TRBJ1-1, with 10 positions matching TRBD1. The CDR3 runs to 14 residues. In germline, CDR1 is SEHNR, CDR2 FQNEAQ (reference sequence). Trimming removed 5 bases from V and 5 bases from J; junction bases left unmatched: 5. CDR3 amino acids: CASSQGQGWTEAFF. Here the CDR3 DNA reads TGTGCCAGCAGCCAGGGACAGGGGTGGACTGAAGCTTTCTTT.

The DNA of the CDR3 is TGTGCCAGCACTACCCGGGACGGGAGAATCTACGGGGATGAAAAACTGTTTTTT. Its protein is CASTTRDGRIYGDEKLFF. The chain recombines TRBV28 with TRBJ1-4, with D possibly matching TRBD1 (5 bases). The CDR3 is 18 residues long. Trimming took off 7 bases at V and 6 bases at J, with 27 bases between the two ends. CDR1 and CDR2 (germline): MDHEN, SYDVKM.

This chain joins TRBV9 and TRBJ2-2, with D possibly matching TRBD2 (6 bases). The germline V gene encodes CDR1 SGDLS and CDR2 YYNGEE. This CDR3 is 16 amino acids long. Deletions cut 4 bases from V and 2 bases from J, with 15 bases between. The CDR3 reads CASSSGGAPNTGELFF. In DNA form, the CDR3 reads TGTGCCAGCAGCTCTGGCGGGGCCCCCAACACCGGGGAGCTGTTTTTT.

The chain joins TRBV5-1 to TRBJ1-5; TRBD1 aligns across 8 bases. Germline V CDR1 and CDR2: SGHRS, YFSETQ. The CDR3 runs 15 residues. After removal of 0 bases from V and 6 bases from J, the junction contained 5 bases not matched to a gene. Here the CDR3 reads CASSLDQGAGQPQHF. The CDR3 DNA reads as TGCGCCAGCAGCTTGGATCAGGGGGCAGGTCAGCCCCAGCATTTT. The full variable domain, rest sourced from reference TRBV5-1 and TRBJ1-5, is KAGVTQTPRYLIKTRGQQVTLSCSPISGHRSVSWYQQTPGQGLQFLFEYFSETQRNKGNFPGRFSGRQFSNSRSEMNVSTLELGDSALYLCASSLDQGAGQPQHFGDGTRLSIL.

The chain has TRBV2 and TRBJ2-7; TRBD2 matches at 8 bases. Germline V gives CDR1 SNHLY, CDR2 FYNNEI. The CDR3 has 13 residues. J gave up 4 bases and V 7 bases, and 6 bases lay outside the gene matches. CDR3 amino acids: CASTSGSLYEQYF. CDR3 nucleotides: TGTGCCAGCACCAGCGGGAGTCTTTACGAGCAGTACTTC.

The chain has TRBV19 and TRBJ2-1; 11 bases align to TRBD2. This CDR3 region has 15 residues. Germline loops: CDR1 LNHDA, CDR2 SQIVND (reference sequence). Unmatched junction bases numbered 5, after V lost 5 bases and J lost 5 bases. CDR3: CASSLGLAANNEQFF. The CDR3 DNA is TGTGCCAGTAGTCTGGGACTAGCGGCAAACAATGAGCAGTTCTTC.

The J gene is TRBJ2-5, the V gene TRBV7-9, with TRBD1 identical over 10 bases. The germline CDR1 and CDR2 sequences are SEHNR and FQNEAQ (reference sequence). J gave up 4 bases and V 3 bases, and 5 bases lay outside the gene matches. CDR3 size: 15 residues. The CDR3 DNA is TGTGCCAGCAGCTTGGGACAGGGGAGGATAGAGACCCAGTACTTC. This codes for CASSLGQGRIETQYF.

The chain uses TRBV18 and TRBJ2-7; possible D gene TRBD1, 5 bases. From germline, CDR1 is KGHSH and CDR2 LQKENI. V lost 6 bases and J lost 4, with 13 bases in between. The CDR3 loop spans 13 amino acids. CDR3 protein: CASSSMTVYEQYF. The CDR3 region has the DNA TGTGCCAGCTCTTCCATGACAGTTTACGAGCAGTACTTC.

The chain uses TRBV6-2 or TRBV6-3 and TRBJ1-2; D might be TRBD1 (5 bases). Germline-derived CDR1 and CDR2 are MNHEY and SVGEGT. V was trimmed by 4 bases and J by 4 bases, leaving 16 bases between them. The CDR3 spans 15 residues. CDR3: CASSFSWGGVYGYTF. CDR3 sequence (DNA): TGTGCCAGCAGTTTCTCATGGGGCGGCGTCTATGGCTACACCTTC.

Here the CDR3 DNA reads TGTGCCAGCAGGAATGGAGGACAGAGCTACGAGCAGTACTTC. Its translation: CASRNGGQSYEQYF. V usage is TRBV2 and J usage is TRBJ2-7; D possibly corresponds to TRBD1 (6 bases). V lost 6 bases, J lost 3 bases, and 15 bases lay in between. Germline CDR1 is SNHLY and CDR2 is FYNNEI. There are 14 residues in the CDR3.

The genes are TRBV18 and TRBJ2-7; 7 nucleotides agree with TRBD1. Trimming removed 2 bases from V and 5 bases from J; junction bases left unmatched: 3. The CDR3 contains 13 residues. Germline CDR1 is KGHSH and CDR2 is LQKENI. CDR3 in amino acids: CASSPTQGDEQYF. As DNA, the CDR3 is TGTGCCAGCTCACCAACTCAGGGGGACGAGCAGTACTTC. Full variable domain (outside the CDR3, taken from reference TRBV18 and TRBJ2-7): NAGVMQNPRHLVRRRGQEARLRCSPMKGHSHVYWYRQLPEEGLKFMVYLQKENIIDESGMPKERFSAEFPKEGPSILRIQQVVRGDSAAYFCASSPTQGDEQYFGPGTRLTVT.

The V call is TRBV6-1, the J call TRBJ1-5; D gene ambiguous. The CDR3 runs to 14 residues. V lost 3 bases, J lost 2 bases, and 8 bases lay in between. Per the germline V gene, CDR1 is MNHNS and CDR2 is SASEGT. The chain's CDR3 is CASSDGGGNQPQHF. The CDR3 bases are TGTGCCAGCAGTGACGGAGGAGGCAATCAGCCCCAGCATTTT.

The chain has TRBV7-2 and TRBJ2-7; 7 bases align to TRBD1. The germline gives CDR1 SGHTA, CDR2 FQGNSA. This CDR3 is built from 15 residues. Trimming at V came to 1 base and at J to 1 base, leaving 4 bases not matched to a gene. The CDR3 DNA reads TGTGCCAGCAGCTTAGGACAGGGATCTTCCTACGAGCAGTACTTC. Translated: CASSLGQGSSYEQYF.